This TCR beta chain was captured in a study of cytomegalovirus exposure and HLA in healthy donors (dated by TCRdb to about 2017). Turning to the overall study: According to an earlier analysis of a few hundred of the donors, some 180 million T cells yielded 95 million to 140 million unique TCR beta sequences and approximately 300 Gb of sequence data. Besides the first cohort of 550 to 750 subjects, a separate validation cohort made up of over 95 different subjects was used. A few DR-DQ haplotypes were handled as single units for association and clustering because linkage in the cohort was strong. An earlier analysis of a few hundred of the donors applied high-throughput TCR beta sequencing to assess whether each TCR beta V gene segment acted as functional or pseudogenic. High-throughput TCR immunosequencing, statistical association of individual TCRs with disease status, and machine learning were combined to predict cytomegalovirus infection status. The later analysis used no new phenotypic data to find candidate immune exposures, relying instead on TCR beta sequences and their occurrence across donors. A later analysis re-analyzed previously published TCR beta repertoires from 500 to 700 donors and added high-resolution HLA genotyping to study TCR occurrence patterns. An early release that covered around 590 HLA-typed donors contained 250 to 350 gigabases of sequencing data and 70 million to 100 million unique TCR sequences. The study profiled the T cell repertoires of about 640 subjects by immunosequencing and related them to cytomegalovirus serostatus. Typing coverage differed by locus: A, B, C, DRB1 and DQB1 were typed in roughly 620-630 donors, DQA1 in approximately 520, DPA1 in nearly 610, and DPB1 in just under 480. A later genetic analysis took genome-wide SNP genotypes for about 55% of the 666 donors and used that subset as a discovery cohort. Across approximately 420 genotyped donors of the cohort, an average of 235,054 unique TCR beta nucleotide sequences per donor were sequenced, and roughly 20% of those sequences were non-productive. Among the roughly 380 genotyped donors, roughly 80% belonged to the genetic ancestry cluster associated with self-reported Caucasian donors. Donor age, sex, ethnicity and CMV serostatus were compiled together with the repertoire data. All discovery cohort repertoires had been generated on a single sequencing platform. The study was designed to test whether signatures of past pathogen exposure could be identified by cataloging public T cell receptors. Class I and class II HLA loci were covered by the typing at four-digit resolution. Overall results and qualifications from the work: Roughly uniform sequencing depth across donors was assumed in presence/absence analyses, although this assumption may not hold. According to the authors, the approach could potentially be generalized to other disease states and immunological phenotypes. A later analysis found that TCR association rates varied across HLA loci, with DRB1 alleles showing the most associated TCRs and HLA-C alleles the fewest. In a later analysis, HLA-associated TCR beta chains were found to be more clonally expanded and to have lower generation probabilities than equally common non-associated chains. This cohort had only TCR beta chains sequenced, and the lack of alpha or paired-chain data limited which features could be detected. An earlier analysis of approximately 570 of the donors showed that most TCR beta V segments appeared in productive rearrangements either about 87% or about 30% of the time, which broadly matched IMGT annotations. According to a later analysis, parvovirus B19, influenza, CMV and Epstein-Barr virus appeared linked to several top co-occurrence clusters. The study gave a list of under 200 TCR beta chains associated with cytomegalovirus. Across donors, most TCR sequences were observed very rarely, whereas some public TCRs were present in many individuals. The only immune exposure information available for the cohort was CMV serostatus. In both the original and validation cohorts, the classifier was reported to diagnose cytomegalovirus status with high specificity and sensitivity. At a false discovery rate of 0.05, a later analysis linked 15,000 to 20,000 TCR beta sequences to specific HLA alleles. Some IMGT-functional V segments, including TRBV6-2 and TRBV6-3, could not be told apart with the 87-base-pair reads, so those segments were excluded. V-gene and J-gene trimming of TCR beta chains was associated with a missense DCLRE1C variant in a later genetic analysis, and the association was replicated in an independent cohort. A further reported finding was that TCR beta sequences accurately predicted the HLA-A and HLA-B alleles for most subjects in the first cohort. Most CMV-associated TCR beta chains appeared to be HLA-restricted in a later analysis, and the HLA associations seemed to be driven largely by CMV exposure. Linkage disequilibrium might explain the correlated functional status among segregating V segments, but an unknown experimental factor could not be ruled out. A few of the identified cytomegalovirus-associated TCR beta chains were confirmed in vitro to be specific for cytomegalovirus antigens. A cluster of highly shared sequence variants was judged likely to be a technical artifact of the sequencing pipeline. Strong co-occurrence of HLA alleles, especially DR and DQ, made assigning TCR associations to individual alleles difficult. Because counts were too low, some 16 rarely observed V segments, including chromosome 9 orphons, were excluded from the earlier analysis of several hundred of the donors. According to a later genetic analysis, donors in an Asian-associated ancestry cluster had fewer N-insertions in productive TCRs than the approximately 690-donor mean. Because HLA typing was unavailable for some donors at each locus, only the typed subset was used in association tests.

Receptor libraries were prepared by the immunoSEQ multiplex PCR assay. A mixture of 60 forward primers for TCR Vbeta segments and 13 reverse primers for TCR Jbeta segments was used in the multiplex PCR. Amplification of the CDR3 region of rearranged TCR beta genes was performed with a multiplex PCR assay on genomic DNA. On the Illumina HiSeq System, the amplified TCR beta libraries were sequenced as 87-base-pair reads. The authors processed their data as follows. A later analysis counted 75 million to 100 million unique TCR beta chains across the 550 to 750 repertoires, and some 11 million of these chains were shared by at least two donors. Raw reads were error-corrected and collapsed into unique sequences with a nearest-neighbor algorithm that merged closely related sequences to remove PCR and sequencing errors. V, D and J gene segments were assigned by aligning CDR3 sequences to IMGT reference sequences. For a sequence to be retained, a match of at least six nucleotides was required to both a V gene segment and a J gene segment. A rearrangement counted as productive if the CDR3 had no stop codons and remained in frame with V and J, and every other rearrangement counted as non-productive. Following IMGT convention, CDR3 was defined as the stretch from the second conserved V-encoded cysteine up to the conserved J-encoded phenylalanine. The earlier analysis of 587 of the donors excluded any sequence lacking an unambiguous match to a single V gene segment. An earlier analysis of fewer than 750 of the donors called V segments functional above 56.7% productive rearrangements and segregating when the between-donor standard deviation exceeded 5%. To diagnose cytomegalovirus status from the catalog of TCR beta chain sequences, a statistical classification framework was built. V and J gene assignment, in a later analysis, came from comparing TCR nucleotide sequences with IMGT/GENE-DB human TR gene sequences. In a later analysis, CDR3 sequences and most-parsimonious VDJ recombination scenarios were assigned using the TCRdist pipeline. In a later analysis, each TCR beta chain was defined by its CDR3 amino acid sequence together with its V-gene family, and reads lacking a unique V-gene family were excluded. In a later analysis, fewer than 650 highly shared, low-generation-probability nucleotide sequences were removed to address suspected cross-contamination and a sequencing artifact. For each public chain, a later analysis derived a clonal expansion index from normalized ranks of inferred template counts within each repertoire. Generation probabilities in a later analysis came from a VDJ recombination model fitted to out-of-frame rearrangements, and those results were checked against IGoR. Hypergeometric tests were used in a later analysis to score TCR-TCR, TCR-HLA and TCR-CMV co-occurrence, with a repertoire-size bias correction applied to the TCR pairs. A later analysis estimated false discovery rates by permuting HLA or CMV assignments 20 times. A later analysis grouped co-occurring TCRs with DBSCAN, adding TCRdist sequence similarity when clustering within HLA-allele-positive subsets. For co-occurrence clustering, repertoires with fewer than 30,000 or more than 120,000 public chains were excluded, along with about five repertoires with anomalous nucleotide sharing. TCRdb mirrors the immuneACCESS table, restricted to in-frame sequences. Some clones are absent from its copies; in checked studies, under half trace to an unresolved V gene, and the reason for the others is unknown. V and J calls and clone size are copied from that table; D and trimming were computed from the DNA. The sample has about 170,000 clones on record, 82% of them singletons. The ten top clones hold roughly 1.6% of the sample.

V is shortened by 0 bases, J by 2 bases, and the region joining them spans 14 bases. From the cysteine through the phenylalanine, the CDR3 covers 17 amino acids. The retained sequence is limited to the CDR3, 51 bases, with the frame set at the first base. CDR1 and CDR2 were assigned from the germline V gene as MGHRA and YSYEKL. To note about this clone: Its recognized antigen is unknown. No quality values exist for individual bases; no much larger clone is one base distant.

The cohort was made up of hundreds of healthy bone marrow donors. All cohort members were sampled while nominally healthy, although unrecorded immune exposures were likely present. The donor tested CMV seropositive and was one of the 289 seropositive cohort members. A peripheral blood sample was provided by each donor, and peripheral blood mononuclear cells were used for TCR beta sequencing. The Qiagen DNeasy Blood Extraction Kit was used to extract genomic DNA from the blood cell samples. This receptor chain uses TRBV4-1 and TRBJ1-5; a confident D gene designation cannot be given. The sequencing input was PBMCs. The sequence derives from a girl aged 10 to 17 in good health and CMV-seropositive. The DNA is as follows: TGCGCCAGCAGCCAAGATCCCAGGCCCGGGGGCAATCAGCCCCAGCATTTT. It is translated as CASSQDPRPGGNQPQHF.